The 5 T cell receptor beta chains below all came from one sample that was sequenced in a study of shared clonotypes between healthy human individuals. Positively selected for CCR7, the CD45RO-negative cells used as naive CD8 cells excluded terminally differentiated effector memory CD45RA+ cells. Repertoires were generated with immunoSEQ multiplex PCR, while TCRdb's copy carries only in-frame clones and drops some. Among about 800,000 clones listed, approximately 96% were seen once. Sequencing was performed on naive CD8+ T cells sorted from blood. These receptors all stem from a man in his thirties or forties in good health.

The chain couples TRBV29-1 to TRBJ2-7, with D tentatively TRBD1 (5 bases). The V gene lost 4 bases and the J gene lost 0 bases, with 13 bases spanning the gap. CDR1 and CDR2 (germline): SQVTM, ANQGSEA. The CDR3 length is 14 residues. CDR3 bases: TGCAGCGTTGGCAGGGAAGGGTCCTCCTACGAGCAGTACTTC. It specifies CSVGREGSSYEQYF.

The genes are TRBV4-2 and TRBJ2-1, with a tentative D call TRBD2 (6 bases). The V gene lost 0 bases and the J gene lost 2 bases, with 14 bases spanning the gap. This CDR3 spans 17 amino acids. Per the germline V gene, CDR1 is LGHNA and CDR2 is YNFKEQ. The CDR3 is CASSQDPVAVPYNEQFF. The CDR3 DNA follows: TGTGCCAGCAGCCAAGATCCCGTAGCGGTCCCCTACAATGAGCAGTTCTTC.

The chain employs TRBV11-2 and TRBJ2-7, with D unclear. Trimming removed 4 bases at V and 4 bases at J, with 5 bases between. This CDR3 is 11 amino acids long. Germline loops: CDR1 SGHAT, CDR2 FQNNGV. CDR3 protein: CASSSEYEQYF. CDR3 in DNA: TGTGCCAGCAGCTCTGAATACGAGCAGTACTTC.

The chain is built from TRBV28 and TRBJ2-1, with D possibly being TRBD2 (6 bases). The germline V gene has CDR1 MDHEN and CDR2 SYDVKM. This CDR3 comprises 17 residues. The ends were cut back, 6 bases at V and 4 bases at J, with 22 bases in the middle. In DNA form, the CDR3 reads TGTGCCAGCAGCGGGGGATTTGGGGTGGAGTCTTACAATGAGCAGTTCTTC. Its translation: CASSGGFGVESYNEQFF. Complete variable domain (other parts from reference TRBV28 and TRBJ2-1): DVKVTQSSRYLVKRTGEKVFLECVQDMDHENMFWYRQDPGLGLRLIYFSYDVKMKEKGDIPEGYSVSREKKERFSLILESASTNQTSMYLCASSGGFGVESYNEQFFGPGTRLTVL.

The rearrangement joins TRBV6-5 to TRBJ2-1, with D possibly matching TRBD2 (5 bases). V was cut by 6 bases and J by 3 bases, with 12 bases left in between. Germline V gene sequence: CDR1 MNHEY, CDR2 SVGAGI. The length of the CDR3 is 14 residues. Written as DNA, the CDR3 is TGTGCCAGCAGCCCAAGCGGATTCTACAATGAGCAGTTCTTC. Amino acids: CASSPSGFYNEQFF.